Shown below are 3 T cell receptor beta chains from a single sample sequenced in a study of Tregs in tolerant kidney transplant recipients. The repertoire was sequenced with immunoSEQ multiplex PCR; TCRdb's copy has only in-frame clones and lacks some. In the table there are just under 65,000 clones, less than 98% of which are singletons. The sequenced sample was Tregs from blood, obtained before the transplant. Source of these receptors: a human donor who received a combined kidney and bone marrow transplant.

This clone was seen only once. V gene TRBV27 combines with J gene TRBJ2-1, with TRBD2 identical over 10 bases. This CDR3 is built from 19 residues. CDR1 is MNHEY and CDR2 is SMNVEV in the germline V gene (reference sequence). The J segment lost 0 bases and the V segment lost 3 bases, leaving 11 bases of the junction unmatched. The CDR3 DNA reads TGTGCCAGCAGTTTGGGGTGGCTAGCGGGAGAATCCTCCTACAATGAGCAGTTCTTC. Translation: CASSLGWLAGESSYNEQFF.

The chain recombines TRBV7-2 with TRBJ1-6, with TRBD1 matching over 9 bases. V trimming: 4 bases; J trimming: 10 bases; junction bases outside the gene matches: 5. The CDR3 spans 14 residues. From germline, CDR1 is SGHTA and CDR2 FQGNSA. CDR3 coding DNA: TGTGCCAGCAGCTCGGACAGGGGATACTCACCCCTCCACTTT. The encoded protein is CASSSDRGYSPLHF.

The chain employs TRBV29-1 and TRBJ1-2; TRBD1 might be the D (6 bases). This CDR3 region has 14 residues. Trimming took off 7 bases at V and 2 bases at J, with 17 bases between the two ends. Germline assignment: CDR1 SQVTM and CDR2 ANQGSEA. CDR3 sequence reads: CSAYYRVPNYGYTF. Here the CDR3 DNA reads TGCAGCGCATACTACAGGGTACCAAACTATGGCTACACCTTC.